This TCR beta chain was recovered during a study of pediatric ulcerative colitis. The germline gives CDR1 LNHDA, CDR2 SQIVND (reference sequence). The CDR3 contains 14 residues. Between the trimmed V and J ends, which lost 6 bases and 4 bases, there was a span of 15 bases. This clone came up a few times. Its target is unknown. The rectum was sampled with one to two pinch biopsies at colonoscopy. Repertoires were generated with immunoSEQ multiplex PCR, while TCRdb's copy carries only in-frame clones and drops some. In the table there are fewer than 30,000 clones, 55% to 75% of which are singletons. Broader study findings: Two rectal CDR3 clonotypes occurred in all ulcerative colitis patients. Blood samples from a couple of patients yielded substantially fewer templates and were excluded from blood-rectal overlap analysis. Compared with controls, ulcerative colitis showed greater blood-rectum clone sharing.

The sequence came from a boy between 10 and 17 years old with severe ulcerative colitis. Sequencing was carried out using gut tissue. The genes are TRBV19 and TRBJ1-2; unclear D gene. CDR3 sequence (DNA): TGTGCCAGTAGGATCCCGCCCGGAATCTATGGCTACACCTTC. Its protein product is CASRIPPGIYGYTF.